A single sample gave rise to the 13 T cell receptor beta chains below, sequenced in a study of shared clonotypes between healthy human individuals. The table came from immunoSEQ multiplex PCR; TCRdb's copy has only in-frame clones and leaves some out. Seen here are 2 million to 3 million clones, over 85% observed once, and the top ten hold approximately 0.36%. The sequencing sample was made of naive CD4+ T cells from PBMCs. As for subset: CD45RA+ positively selected. These receptors originate from a man younger than 30 in good health. Some clones in this sample may be carry-over from other donors' samples.

The J gene is TRBJ1-4, the V gene TRBV21-1. TRBV21-1 corresponds to a pseudogene. This CDR3 has 19 residues. In DNA form, the CDR3 reads TGTGCCAGCAGCAAAGCAAGTGCGCAGGGGGGGACAACTAATGAAAAACTGTTTTTT. Encoded protein: CASSKASAQGGTTNEKLFF.

V is TRBV2 and J is TRBJ2-5, with 9 bases matching TRBD2. The CDR3 extends over 15 amino acids. J was trimmed by 1 base and V by 8 bases; bases with no gene match: 8. Germline CDR1 and CDR2: SNHLY and FYNNEI. The DNA of the CDR3 is TGTGCCAGCCGTAGTAGCGGGAGCCCCCAAGAGACCCAGTACTTC. This sequence encodes CASRSSGSPQETQYF.

The rearrangement uses TRBV5-4 and TRBJ2-7; tentative D call: TRBD2 (5 bases). Germline assignment: CDR1 SGHNT and CDR2 YYREEE (reference sequence). V lost 4 bases and J lost 4, with 15 bases in between. The CDR3 is made up of 14 amino acids. The CDR3: CASSPWGAAYEQYF. As DNA, the CDR3 is TGTGCCAGCAGCCCCTGGGGAGCGGCGTACGAGCAGTACTTC.

Comments on this clone: The same CDR3 can be traced to other DNA sequences in this sample. This CDR3 reads CASSPTSTDTQYF. The CDR3 DNA sequence: TGCGCCAGCAGCCCCACAAGCACAGATACGCAGTATTTT. This chain uses TRBV5-1 with TRBJ2-3; D unresolved. This CDR3 comprises 13 residues. V lost 4 bases to trimming and J lost 0 bases, with 6 bases between them. The germline V gene has CDR1 SGHRS and CDR2 YFSETQ.

The V gene is TRBV29-1, the J gene TRBJ1-3; no clear D gene. This CDR3 has 11 residues. CDR1 and CDR2 (germline): SQVTM, ANQGSEA. V lost 7 bases to trimming and J lost 6 bases, with 10 bases between them. CDR3 sequence reads: CSAARSNTIYF. The DNA of the CDR3 is TGCAGCGCCGCAAGATCAAACACCATATATTTT.

The rearrangement links TRBV28 to TRBJ1-1; D not certain. The CDR3 consists of 12 residues. The germline V gene encodes CDR1 MDHEN and CDR2 SYDVKM. V was shortened by 6 bases and J by 8 bases, with 13 bases between the two germline ends. This CDR3 reads CASRPSGREAFF. The CDR3 coding sequence is TGTGCCAGCAGGCCTTCCGGGCGAGAAGCTTTCTTT.

The chain couples TRBV7-8 to TRBJ2-2; 11 bases agree with TRBD2. The V gene end was trimmed by 0 bases and the J gene end by 3 bases; junction bases not matched to a gene: 3. From germline, CDR1 is SGHVS and CDR2 FQNEAQ. The CDR3 spans 17 residues. DNA of the CDR3: TGTGCCAGCAGCTTAGCGGCGACTAGCGGGGACACCGGGGAGCTGTTTTTT. This gives the protein CASSLAATSGDTGELFF.

The rearrangement uses TRBV30 and TRBJ2-1; 12 positions agree with TRBD2. The germline gives CDR1 GTSNPN, CDR2 SVGIG (reference sequence). Trimming removed 1 base from V and 2 bases from J; junction bases left unmatched: 3. The CDR3 is 16 residues long. This CDR3 is CAWSAWTSGAYNEQFF. The CDR3 bases are TGTGCCTGGAGTGCGTGGACTAGCGGGGCCTACAATGAGCAGTTCTTC.

The chain employs TRBV5-6 and TRBJ1-2; D might be TRBD1 (6 bases). The V end was cut by 1 base, the J end by 8 bases, with 12 bases between. CDR3 length: 13 amino acids. Germline assignment: CDR1 SGHDT and CDR2 YYEEEE. The CDR3 region has the DNA TGTGCCAGCAGCTTGACCAGGGGAAGCGGCTACACCTTC. The encoded protein is CASSLTRGSGYTF.

The chain is built from TRBV18 and TRBJ2-7; D tentatively reads TRBD1 or TRBD2 (5 bases each). CDR3 length: 15 residues. The V end was cut by 3 bases, the J end by 2 bases, with 14 bases between. Germline CDR1 KGHSH, CDR2 LQKENI. CDR3 loop: CASSPGRSATYEQYF. CDR3 bases: TGTGCCAGCTCACCGGGACGGTCGGCCACCTACGAGCAGTACTTC.

The V and J genes are TRBV6-5 and TRBJ2-7, with a weak D call TRBD2 (5 bases). Trimming took 4 bases from V and 5 from J, leaving 15 bases between them. The germline gives CDR1 MNHEY, CDR2 SVGAGI. This CDR3 spans 14 amino acids. The CDR3 protein is CASSSSGRGDEQYF. The DNA for the CDR3 is TGTGCCAGCAGTTCCAGCGGTCGGGGTGACGAGCAGTACTTC.

This clone appeared a single time. This chain connects TRBV28 to TRBJ2-1, with 10 bases that match TRBD2. Germline V gene lookup returns CDR1 MDHEN and CDR2 SYDVKM. V was pared by 7 bases and J by 1 base, with 16 bases of the junction left unmatched. The CDR3 totals 19 residues. The CDR3 DNA sequence: TGTGCCAGCAAATCCAGGGGAGTAACGACTAGCGGGTCCTACAATGAGCAGTTCTTC. This gives the protein CASKSRGVTTSGSYNEQFF. The entire variable domain, with the rest obtained from reference TRBV28 and TRBJ2-1, is as follows: DVKVTQSSRYLVKRTGEKVFLECVQDMDHENMFWYRQDPGLGLRLIYFSYDVKMKEKGDIPEGYSVSREKKERFSLILESASTNQTSMYLCASKSRGVTTSGSYNEQFFGPGTRLTVL.

V gene TRBV10-3 combines with J gene TRBJ1-2; TRBD1 might be the D (6 bases). The CDR3 length is 13 residues. Germline CDR1 is ENHRY and CDR2 is SYGVKD. V gave up 2 bases and J gave up 13 bases, with 17 bases separating them. DNA for the CDR3: TGTGCCATCAGTGAGGACAGGACCACTGGGATCACCTTC. Protein: CAISEDRTTGITF.